This T cell receptor (beta chain) was captured in a study of shared clonotypes between healthy human individuals. The wider study: Used for every donor were three CD4 naive, three CD4 memory, two CD8 naive and one CD8 memory plate.

Study-wide findings and caveats: Unshared clonotypes carried lower generation probabilities than those common to all four donors.

This was a deep-level run. Some clones are missing from TCRdb's copy, which holds only in-frame ones; the method was immunoSEQ multiplex PCR. The repertoire consists of about 2.1 million clones, with roughly 95% occurring once and the leading ten covering about 1.7%. CDR3 size: 13 residues. The V and J ends lost 6 bases and 3 bases respectively, with 12 bases between them. CDR1 is SQVTM, CDR2 ANQGSEA, per germline. This clone has a single count. The antigen is not known. The naive CD8 fraction comprised CD45RO-negative cells positively selected for CCR7 and excluded terminally differentiated effector memory CD45RA+ cells.

The sequence was obtained from a man younger than 35 in good health. Some clones in this sample may be carry-over from other donors' samples. The sequencing input was naive CD8+ T cells from PBMCs. The chain employs TRBV29-1 and TRBJ2-1; TRBD2 might be the D (7 bases). The CDR3 bases are TGCAGCGTCCTAGGGGGGGACTACAATGAGCAGTTCTTC. Its protein product is CSVLGGDYNEQFF.